The 24 T cell receptor beta chains below all came from one sample that was sequenced in a study of regulatory T cells in long-lasting Graves disease. Arm-PCR of CDR3 regions and iRepertoire HTBI primers were the basis on which TCR beta libraries were built. TCRdb reprocessed the multiplex PCR reads with MiXCR, giving one entry per CDR3 protein. The sample shows around 420,000 distinct CDR3 sequences, about 15% of them seen only once. Regarding time point: newly diagnosed GD, antithyroid drugs for less than 3 months. RNA from PBMCs was the source of the TCR library. The same sample was also studied in work on T cells in Graves' hyperthyroidism and ophthalmopathy.

The material sequenced was peripheral blood mononuclear cells (PBMCs), taken at new diagnosis, from a patient treated with antithyroid drugs. All receptors come from a woman aged 40 to 55 with Graves disease.

This clonotype was observed many times. This chain joins TRBV18 and TRBJ2-5, with 10 positions matching TRBD2. CDR3 size: 17 residues. V was clipped by 2 bases and J by 5 bases; unmatched bases: 11. Germline values: CDR1 KGHSH, CDR2 LQKENI. The CDR3 sequence: CASSPSFSGRAMETQYF. The CDR3 DNA reads as TGTGCCAGCTCACCAAGCTTCAGCGGGAGGGCCATGGAGACCCAGTACTTC.

The V gene is TRBV7-6, the J gene TRBJ2-1, with D perhaps TRBD2 (5 bases). The germline V gene encodes CDR1 SGHVS and CDR2 FNYEAQ. The CDR3 is 13 residues long. Deletions cut 4 bases from V and 10 bases from J, with 14 bases between. The CDR3 region is CASSSTRAEEQFF. The CDR3 DNA follows: TGTGCCAGCAGCTCTACTAGGGCCGAGGAGCAGTTCTTC. Using reference TRBV7-6 and TRBJ2-1 for the parts outside the CDR3, the full variable domain is GAGVSQSPRYKVTKRGQDVALRCDPISGHVSLYWYRQALGQGPEFLTYFNYEAQQDKSGLPNDRFSAERPEGSISTLTIQRTEQRDSAMYRCASSSTRAEEQFFGPGTRLTVL.

Note on this clonotype: Relative to the germline gene, one junction end is altered; a read error may explain this. The J gene is TRBJ2-5, the V gene TRBV30; TRBD2 agrees at 7 bases. CDR1 GTSNPN and CDR2 SVGIG come from the germline V gene (reference sequence). This CDR3 spans 14 amino acids. The chain's CDR3 is CSWSGGRGGETQYF. The DNA for the CDR3 is TGTTCCTGGAGTGGGGGGAGGGGAGGAGAGACCCAGTACTTC.

This chain links TRBV4-3 with TRBJ2-2, with D perhaps TRBD2 (6 bases). From germline, CDR1 is LGHNA and CDR2 YSLEER. The CDR3 runs 17 residues. The V end was cut by 1 base, the J end by 5 bases, with 17 bases between. CDR3 in amino acids: CASSQGLAEGMTGELFF. The CDR3 DNA sequence: TGCGCCAGCAGCCAAGGTTTAGCGGAGGGGATGACCGGGGAGCTGTTTTTT.

At least ten counts were recorded for this clonotype. The genes are TRBV6-2 or TRBV6-3 and TRBJ2-5, with D possibly matching TRBD1 (6 bases). This CDR3 spans 14 amino acids. V dropped 5 bases and J dropped 1 base, with 11 bases sitting between them. Germline CDR1 and CDR2: MNHEY and SVGEGT. The CDR3 protein is CASSPIGGQETQYF. CDR3 nucleotides: TGTGCCAGCAGTCCGATAGGGGGCCAAGAGACCCAGTACTTC.

This clonotype appeared many times. The chain joins TRBV12-3 or TRBV12-4 to TRBJ2-3; D may be TRBD2 (6 bases). CDR3 length: 16 amino acids. Trimming removed 7 bases from V and 0 bases from J, with 17 bases in between. The CDR3 nucleotides are TGTGCCAGCAAGCTTGAGGGAGGCTCTAGCACAGATACGCAGTATTTT. Protein: CASKLEGGSSTDTQYF.

This clonotype showed up many times. This chain connects TRBV7-2 to TRBJ2-3; the match to TRBD2 covers 11 bases. Unmatched junction bases numbered 3, after V lost 2 bases and J lost 2 bases. The CDR3 spans 16 residues. From germline, CDR1 is SGHTA and CDR2 FQGNSA. The CDR3 reads CASSLRLAGNTDTQYF. CDR3 DNA: TGTGCCAGCAGCTTAAGACTAGCGGGAAACACAGATACGCAGTATTTT.

This clonotype came up many times. The chain joins TRBV20-1 to TRBJ2-5; 15 bases agree with TRBD2. The CDR3 is 14 residues long. Germline assignment: CDR1 DFQATT and CDR2 SNEGSKA (reference sequence). The V segment lost 6 bases and the J segment 2 bases; nucleotides outside the gene matches: 1. The DNA for the CDR3 is TGCAGTGCCGGACTAGCGGGAGGGCAAGAGACCCAGTACTTC. It is translated as CSAGLAGGQETQYF.

This clonotype was counted ten times or more. V is TRBV6-2 or TRBV6-3 and J is TRBJ2-3; 13 bases map to TRBD2. Looked up from germline, CDR1 is MNHEY and CDR2 is SVGEGT. This CDR3 spans 14 amino acids. Trimming at V came to 10 bases and at J to 4 bases, leaving 5 bases not matched to a gene. The CDR3 spells CATRTSGSSDTQYF. The CDR3, as DNA: TGTGCCACCAGGACTAGCGGGAGCTCAGATACGCAGTATTTT.

The sample holds many counts of this clonotype. The V and J genes are TRBV5-1 and TRBJ1-2; D possibly corresponds to TRBD1 (5 bases). Trimming stripped 2 bases from V and 3 bases from J, with 11 bases between. This CDR3 contains 14 residues. Germline V CDR1 and CDR2: SGHRS, YFSETQ. DNA of the CDR3: TGCGCCAGCAGCTTTGACGGGACCGACTATGGCTACACCTTC. Its translation: CASSFDGTDYGYTF.

This clonotype was seen a few times. This chain joins TRBV7-9 and TRBJ2-7, with D perhaps TRBD1 (6 bases). V lost 4 bases to trimming and J lost 0 bases, with 10 bases between them. CDR3 length: 14 amino acids. The germline gives CDR1 SEHNR, CDR2 FQNEAQ (reference sequence). The CDR3 nucleotides are TGTGCCAGCAGCTCTGACAGGAGCTCCTACGAGCAGTACTTC. Translated: CASSSDRSSYEQYF.

This clonotype was detected a few times. This chain joins TRBV24-1 and TRBJ2-7; 7 bases are a match to TRBD1. V was clipped by 4 bases and J by 6 bases; unmatched bases: 5. Germline V gives CDR1 KGHDR, CDR2 SFDVKD. The CDR3 consists of 13 residues. The CDR3 loop is CATSDPTGREQYF. The CDR3 region has the DNA TGTGCCACCAGTGACCCGACAGGGCGCGAGCAGTACTTC.

This clonotype was detected only a few times. This sequence joins TRBV19 and TRBJ1-5, with 8 bases lining up with TRBD1. V shed 4 bases and J 3 bases; nucleotides not matched to a gene: 5. The length of the CDR3 is 15 residues. Looked up from germline, CDR1 is LNHDA and CDR2 is SQIVND (reference sequence). The CDR3: CASSRQGSINQPQHF. In DNA form, the CDR3 reads TGTGCCAGTAGTAGACAGGGGTCTATCAATCAGCCCCAGCATTTT.

This clonotype was seen at least ten times. The chain joins TRBV10-3 to TRBJ2-7, with 9 bases identical to TRBD1. Trimming took 3 bases from V and 4 from J; bases not matched to a gene: 10. From germline, CDR1 is ENHRY and CDR2 SYGVKD. The CDR3 has 16 amino acids. CDR3 loop: CAISDIRDRVGYEQYF. CDR3 nucleotide sequence: TGTGCCATCAGTGATATCCGGGACAGGGTAGGATACGAGCAGTACTTC.

This clonotype was recorded at least ten times. V is TRBV29-1 and J is TRBJ2-7; D call uncertain. V was clipped by 7 bases and J by 0 bases, with 10 bases between them. The germline CDR1 and CDR2 sequences are SQVTM and ANQGSEA. The CDR3 extends over 12 amino acids. CDR3 sequence reads: CSAATVSYEQYF. In nucleotides, the CDR3 is TGCAGCGCCGCAACAGTCTCCTACGAGCAGTACTTC.

This clonotype appeared a single time. The gene calls are TRBV7-9 and TRBJ1-1; D uncertain. CDR1 is SEHNR, CDR2 FQNEAQ, per germline (reference sequence). V shed 6 bases and J shed 11 bases, with 19 bases lying between them. The CDR3 spans 13 residues. The CDR3 reads CASRLGSLGGAFF. The CDR3 DNA is TGTGCCAGCAGGCTGGGCAGCCTCGGTGGGGCTTTCTTT.

This clonotype was detected many times. The chain recombines TRBV6-5 with TRBJ2-2; either TRBD1 or TRBD2 may supply D (5 bases each). Germline V gene data show CDR1 as MNHEY and CDR2 as SVGAGI. Trimming left V 2 bases short and J 3 bases short, with 13 bases between. The CDR3 loop spans 16 amino acids. CDR3 nucleotide sequence: TGTGCCAGCAGTTACCGGGGACGGGCCGACACCGGGGAGCTGTTTTTT. Its protein is CASSYRGRADTGELFF.

This clonotype was detected a few times. J is TRBJ2-7 and V is TRBV28, with 7 bases lining up with TRBD2. Germline lookup yields CDR1 MDHEN and CDR2 SYDVKM. Unmatched junction bases numbered 5, after V lost 4 bases and J lost 5 bases. This CDR3 has 13 amino acids. The CDR3 bases are TGTGCCAGCAGTTCTAGCGGAGGAGACGAGCAGTACTTC. Its translation: CASSSSGGDEQYF.

Note on this clonotype: The CDR3 carries no conserved terminal phenylalanine or tryptophan, so it likely arises from a read error. In DNA form, the CDR3 reads TGTGCCAGCAGTTCGACAGGGCTGGGGGAGCAGTACTCC. Residues: CASSSTGLGEQYS. The gene calls are TRBV28 and TRBJ2-7; 7 bases align to TRBD1. Germline lookup yields CDR1 MDHEN and CDR2 SYDVKM. This CDR3 comprises 13 residues. V shed 4 bases and J 7 bases; nucleotides not matched to a gene: 7.

V gene TRBV4-3 combines with J gene TRBJ2-4, with a weak D call TRBD2 (7 bases). Trimming pared 0 bases from V and 0 bases from J, leaving 24 bases between. This CDR3 comprises 21 residues. Germline V gene data show CDR1 as LGHNA and CDR2 as YSLEER. The CDR3 protein is CASSQDAGAPIQSIAKNIQYF. In nucleotides, the CDR3 is TGCGCCAGCAGCCAAGATGCGGGGGCCCCGATACAATCGATAGCCAAAAACATTCAGTACTTC.

This clonotype was recorded at least ten times. CDR3 in amino acids: CASSTGTSGGQETQYF. CDR3 sequence (DNA): TGCGCCAGCAGCACCGGGACTAGCGGGGGGCAAGAGACCCAGTACTTC. The chain joins TRBV5-1 to TRBJ2-5; TRBD2 aligns across 15 bases. This CDR3 region has 16 residues. V dropped 4 bases and J dropped 2; count of bases not matched to a gene: 3. Germline V CDR1 and CDR2: SGHRS, YFSETQ. Looking up the rest from reference TRBV5-1 and TRBJ2-5 gives the full variable domain: KAGVTQTPRYLIKTRGQQVTLSCSPISGHRSVSWYQQTPGQGLQFLFEYFSETQRNKGNFPGRFSGRQFSNSRSEMNVSTLELGDSALYLCASSTGTSGGQETQYFGPGTRLLVL.

V gene TRBV6-5 combines with J gene TRBJ2-3; 7 nucleotides agree with TRBD1. The V gene end was trimmed by 3 bases and the J gene end by 11 bases; junction bases not matched to a gene: 14. This CDR3 has 15 residues. Germline V gene lookup returns CDR1 MNHEY and CDR2 SVGAGI. The CDR3 here is CASSYKPEGTDRQYF. The DNA of the CDR3 is TGTGCCAGCAGTTATAAACCTGAAGGGACAGACAGGCAGTATTTT.

This clonotype was observed many times. V is TRBV9 and J is TRBJ2-3; no firm D call. The germline V and J ends were trimmed by 3 bases and 3 bases, with 8 bases remaining between them. Germline V gene sequence: CDR1 SGDLS, CDR2 YYNGEE. This CDR3 contains 13 residues. The CDR3 protein is CASSATGTDTQYF. In DNA form, the CDR3 reads TGTGCCAGCAGCGCGACGGGTACAGATACGCAGTATTTT.

This clonotype has ten or more counts. The chain links TRBV12-3 or TRBV12-4 to TRBJ2-1; D is perhaps TRBD2 (7 bases). The V end was cut by 3 bases, the J end by 8 bases, with 11 bases between. The CDR3 totals 13 residues. CDR3 DNA: TGTGCCAGCAGTTTTAGGGGGGGTGATGAGCAGTTCTTC. Amino acid sequence: CASSFRGGDEQFF.